Given below is one TCR beta chain in context. The antigen is not known. This entry is derived from a study of shared clonotypes between healthy human individuals. Study results and limitations: Sorted-subset sequencing, rarefaction showed, was incomplete despite large depth. The generation probabilities recorded for non-shared clonotypes fell below those of clonotypes shared by all four donors.

Germline CDR1 and CDR2: SEHNR and FQNEAQ (reference sequence). V lost 7 bases, J lost 5 bases, and 10 bases stayed unmatched. The CDR3 covers 14 residues. Only CD45RO-negative cells positively selected for CCR7 counted as naive CD8 cells, so terminally differentiated effector memory CD45RA+ cells were excluded. Data came from immunoSEQ multiplex PCR; TCRdb stores just in-frame clones and leaves some out. The profile covers about 2,200,000 clones, with around 93% appearing a single time and around 1.7% taken by the ten largest. This sequence was found in a man aged 18 to 30 in good health. Some clones in this sample may be carry-over from other donors' samples. The sample consisted of naive CD8+ T cells from PBMCs. The chain has TRBV7-9 and TRBJ2-7; 8 nucleotides line up with TRBD2. The DNA of the CDR3 is TGTGCCAGCACCCCCAGCGGGAGTAGGAACGAGCAGTACTTC. Encoded protein: CASTPSGSRNEQYF.